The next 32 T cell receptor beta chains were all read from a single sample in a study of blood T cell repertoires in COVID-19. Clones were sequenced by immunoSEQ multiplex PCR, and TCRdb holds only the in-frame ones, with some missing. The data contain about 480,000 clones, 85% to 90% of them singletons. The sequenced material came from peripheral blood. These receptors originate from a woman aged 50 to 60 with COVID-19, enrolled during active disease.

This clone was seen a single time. For the CDR3, the DNA is TGTGCCAGCAGCTTAGCGGGGGAGTACAATGAGCAGTTCTTC. Residues: CASSLAGEYNEQFF. This chain uses TRBV7-3 with TRBJ2-1; 7 positions match TRBD2. The CDR3 covers 14 residues. Trimming removed 2 bases from V and 4 bases from J; junction bases left unmatched: 2. CDR1 is SGHTA and CDR2 is FQGTGA in the germline V gene.

The CDR3, as DNA: TGTGCCAGCAGCTTAGCCGACACAAATAATTCACCCCTCCACTTT. Protein sequence: CASSLADTNNSPLHF. The chain couples TRBV7-9 to TRBJ1-6; no firm D call. CDR3 length: 15 amino acids. Germline values: CDR1 SEHNR, CDR2 FQNEAQ (reference sequence). V lost 0 bases and J lost 5, with 8 bases in between.

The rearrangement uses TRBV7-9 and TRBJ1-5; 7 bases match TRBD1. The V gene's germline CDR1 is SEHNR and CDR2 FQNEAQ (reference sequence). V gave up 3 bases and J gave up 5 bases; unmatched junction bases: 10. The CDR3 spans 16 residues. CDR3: CASSFAGGQGDQPQHF. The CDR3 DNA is TGTGCCAGCAGCTTCGCAGGGGGGCAGGGGGATCAGCCCCAGCATTTT.

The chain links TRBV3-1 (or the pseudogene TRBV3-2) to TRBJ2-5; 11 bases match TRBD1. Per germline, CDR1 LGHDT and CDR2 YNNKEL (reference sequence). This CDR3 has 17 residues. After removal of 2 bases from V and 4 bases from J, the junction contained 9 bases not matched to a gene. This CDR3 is CASSQLDSGTGGETQYF. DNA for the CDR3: TGTGCCAGCAGCCAACTCGACTCCGGGACAGGGGGAGAGACCCAGTACTTC.

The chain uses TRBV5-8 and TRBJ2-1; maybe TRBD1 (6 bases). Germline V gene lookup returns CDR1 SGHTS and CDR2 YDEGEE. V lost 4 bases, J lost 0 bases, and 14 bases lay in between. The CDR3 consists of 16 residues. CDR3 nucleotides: TGTGCCAGCAGCCCGGGACACCTGAGCTCCTACAATGAGCAGTTCTTC. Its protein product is CASSPGHLSSYNEQFF.

The CDR3 spells CASSLGPLENNEQFF. CDR3 DNA: TGTGCCAGTAGTTTGGGGCCTCTAGAAAACAATGAGCAGTTCTTC. The chain employs TRBV19 and TRBJ2-1, with TRBD1 as a possible D gene (5 bases). The germline CDR1 and CDR2 sequences are LNHDA and SQIVND (reference sequence). The CDR3 is made up of 15 amino acids. V lost 5 bases and J 5 bases, leaving 16 bases between the germline ends.

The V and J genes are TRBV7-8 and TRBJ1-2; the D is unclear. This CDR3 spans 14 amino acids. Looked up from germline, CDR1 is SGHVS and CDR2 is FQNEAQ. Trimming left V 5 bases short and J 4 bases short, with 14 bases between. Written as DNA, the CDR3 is TGTGCCAGCAGCACCCGGACGGAGGCCTATGGCTACACCTTC. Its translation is CASSTRTEAYGYTF.

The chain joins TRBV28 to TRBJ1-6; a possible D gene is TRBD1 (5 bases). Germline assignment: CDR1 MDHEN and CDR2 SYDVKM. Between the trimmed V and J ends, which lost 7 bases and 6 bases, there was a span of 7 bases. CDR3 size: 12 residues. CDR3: CASTGGNSPLHF. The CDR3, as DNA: TGTGCCAGCACGGGGGGTAATTCACCCCTCCACTTT.

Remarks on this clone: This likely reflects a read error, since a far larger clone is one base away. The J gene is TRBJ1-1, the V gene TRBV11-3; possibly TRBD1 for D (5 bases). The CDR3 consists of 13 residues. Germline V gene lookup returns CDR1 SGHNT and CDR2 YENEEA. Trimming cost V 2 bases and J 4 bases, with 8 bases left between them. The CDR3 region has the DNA TGTGCCAGCAGCTTATCGGGGGGCACTGAAGCTTTCTTT. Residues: CASSLSGGTEAFF.

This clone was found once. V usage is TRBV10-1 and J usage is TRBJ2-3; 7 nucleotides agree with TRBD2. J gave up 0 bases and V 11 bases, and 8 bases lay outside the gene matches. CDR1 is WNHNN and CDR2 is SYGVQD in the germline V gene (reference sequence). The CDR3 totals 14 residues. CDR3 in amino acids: CARLASGSTDTQYF. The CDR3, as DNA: TGCGCCCGGTTGGCTAGCGGAAGCACAGATACGCAGTATTTT.

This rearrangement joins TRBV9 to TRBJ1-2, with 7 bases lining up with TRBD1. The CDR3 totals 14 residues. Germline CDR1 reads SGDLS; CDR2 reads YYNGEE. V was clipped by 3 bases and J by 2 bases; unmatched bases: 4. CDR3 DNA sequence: TGTGCCAGCAGCGAAACGACAGGGAACTATGGCTACACCTTC. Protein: CASSETTGNYGYTF.

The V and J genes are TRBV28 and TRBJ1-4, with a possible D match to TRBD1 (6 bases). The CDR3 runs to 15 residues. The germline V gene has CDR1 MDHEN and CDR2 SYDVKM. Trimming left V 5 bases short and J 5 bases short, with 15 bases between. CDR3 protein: CASSEQGERNEKLFF. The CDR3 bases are TGTGCCAGCAGTGAACAGGGAGAGAGGAATGAAAAACTGTTTTTT.

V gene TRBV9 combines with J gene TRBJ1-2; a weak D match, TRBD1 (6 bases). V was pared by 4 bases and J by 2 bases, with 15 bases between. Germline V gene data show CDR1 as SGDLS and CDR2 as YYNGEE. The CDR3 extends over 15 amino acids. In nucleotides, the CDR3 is TGTGCCAGCAGCTCGGGACATTGGGGAAACTATGGCTACACCTTC. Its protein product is CASSSGHWGNYGYTF.

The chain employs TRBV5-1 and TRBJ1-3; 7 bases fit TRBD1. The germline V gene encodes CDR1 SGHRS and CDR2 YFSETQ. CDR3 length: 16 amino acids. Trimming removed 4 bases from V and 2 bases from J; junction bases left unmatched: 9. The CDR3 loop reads CASSIGQAGTGNTIYF. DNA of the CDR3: TGCGCCAGCAGCATTGGACAGGCGGGCACTGGAAACACCATATATTTT. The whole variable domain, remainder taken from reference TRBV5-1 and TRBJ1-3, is KAGVTQTPRYLIKTRGQQVTLSCSPISGHRSVSWYQQTPGQGLQFLFEYFSETQRNKGNFPGRFSGRQFSNSRSEMNVSTLELGDSALYLCASSIGQAGTGNTIYFGEGSWLTVV.

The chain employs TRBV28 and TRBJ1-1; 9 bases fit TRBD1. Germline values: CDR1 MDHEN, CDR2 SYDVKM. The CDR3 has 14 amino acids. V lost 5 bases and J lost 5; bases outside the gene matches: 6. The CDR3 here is CASSHGTGITEAFF. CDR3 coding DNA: TGTGCCAGCAGTCACGGGACAGGGATTACTGAAGCTTTCTTT.

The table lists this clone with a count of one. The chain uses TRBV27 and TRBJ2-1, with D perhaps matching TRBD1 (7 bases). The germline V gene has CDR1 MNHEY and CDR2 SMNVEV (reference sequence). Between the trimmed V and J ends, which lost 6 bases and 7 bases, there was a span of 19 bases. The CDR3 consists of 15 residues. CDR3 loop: CASSSPPRGANEQFF. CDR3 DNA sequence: TGTGCCAGCAGCTCCCCCCCCAGGGGGGCAAATGAGCAGTTCTTC.

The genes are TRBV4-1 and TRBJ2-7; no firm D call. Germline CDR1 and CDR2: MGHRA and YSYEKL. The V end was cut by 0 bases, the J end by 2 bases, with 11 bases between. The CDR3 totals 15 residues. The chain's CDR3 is CASSQDRYRPYEQYF. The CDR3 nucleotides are TGCGCCAGCAGCCAAGATCGGTACCGCCCCTACGAGCAGTACTTC.

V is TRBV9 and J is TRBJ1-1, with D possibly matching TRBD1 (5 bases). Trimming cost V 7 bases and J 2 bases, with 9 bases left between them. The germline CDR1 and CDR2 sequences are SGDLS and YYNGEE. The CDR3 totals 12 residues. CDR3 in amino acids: CASGGVNTEAFF. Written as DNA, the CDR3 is TGTGCCAGCGGAGGGGTCAACACTGAAGCTTTCTTT. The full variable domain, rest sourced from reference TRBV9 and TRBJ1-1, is DSGVTQTPKHLITATGQRVTLRCSPRSGDLSVYWYQQSLDQGLQFLIQYYNGEERAKGNILERFSAQQFPDLHSELNLSSLELGDSALYFCASGGVNTEAFFGQGTRLTVV.

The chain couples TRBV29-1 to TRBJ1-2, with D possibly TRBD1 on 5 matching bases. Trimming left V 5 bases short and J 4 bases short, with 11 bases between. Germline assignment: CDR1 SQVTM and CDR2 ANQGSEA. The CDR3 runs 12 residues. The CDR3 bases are TGCAGCGTTACCGACAGCCGCTATGGCTACACCTTC. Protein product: CSVTDSRYGYTF.

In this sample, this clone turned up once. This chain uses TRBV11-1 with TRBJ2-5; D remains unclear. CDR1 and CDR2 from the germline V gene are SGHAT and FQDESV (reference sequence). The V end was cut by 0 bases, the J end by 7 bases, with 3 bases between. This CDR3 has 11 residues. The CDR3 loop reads CASSLAGTQYF. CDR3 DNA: TGTGCCAGCAGCTTAGCCGGGACCCAGTACTTC.

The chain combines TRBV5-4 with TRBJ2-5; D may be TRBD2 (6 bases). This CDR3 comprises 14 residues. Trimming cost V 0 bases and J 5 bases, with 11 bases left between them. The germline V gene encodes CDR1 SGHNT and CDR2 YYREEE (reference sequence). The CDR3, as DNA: TGTGCCAGCAGCTTGGGTGGAGGGCCGGAGACCCAGTACTTC. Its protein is CASSLGGGPETQYF.

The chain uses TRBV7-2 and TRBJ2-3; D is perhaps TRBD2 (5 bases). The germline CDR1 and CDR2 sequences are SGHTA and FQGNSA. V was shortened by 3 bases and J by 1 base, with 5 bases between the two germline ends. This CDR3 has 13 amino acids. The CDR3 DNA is TGTGCCAGCAGCTTCGGGGGCACAGATACGCAGTATTTT. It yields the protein CASSFGGTDTQYF.

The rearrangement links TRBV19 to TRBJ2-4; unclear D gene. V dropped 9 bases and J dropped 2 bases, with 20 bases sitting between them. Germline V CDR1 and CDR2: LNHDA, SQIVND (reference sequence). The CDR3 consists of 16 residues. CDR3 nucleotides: TGTGCCAGCCACCCCTCTGGCTGGGCGACCAAAAACATTCAGTACTTC. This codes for CASHPSGWATKNIQYF.

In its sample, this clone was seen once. The CDR3 reads CASSLQGDNTPYGYTF. The CDR3 DNA sequence: TGTGCCAGCAGCCTCCAAGGGGACAACACCCCCTATGGCTACACCTTC. The chain uses TRBV5-6 and TRBJ1-2; a possible D gene is TRBD1 (6 bases). Germline-derived CDR1 and CDR2 are SGHDT and YYEEEE. The CDR3 sequence is 16 residues long. Trimming removed 4 bases from V and 4 bases from J, with 20 bases in between.

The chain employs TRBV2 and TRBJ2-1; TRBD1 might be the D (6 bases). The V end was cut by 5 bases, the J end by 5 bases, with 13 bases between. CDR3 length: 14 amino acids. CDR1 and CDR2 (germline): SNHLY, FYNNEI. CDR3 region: CASSLETGDNEQFF. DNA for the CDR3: TGTGCCAGCAGTCTCGAGACAGGTGACAATGAGCAGTTCTTC.

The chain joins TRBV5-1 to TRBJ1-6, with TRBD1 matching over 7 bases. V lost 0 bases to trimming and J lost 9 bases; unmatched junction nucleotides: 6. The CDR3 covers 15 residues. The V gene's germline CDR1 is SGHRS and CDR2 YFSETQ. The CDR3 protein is CASSLGDRDSSPLHF. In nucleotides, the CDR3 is TGCGCCAGCAGCTTGGGCGACAGGGATAGTTCACCCCTCCACTTT.

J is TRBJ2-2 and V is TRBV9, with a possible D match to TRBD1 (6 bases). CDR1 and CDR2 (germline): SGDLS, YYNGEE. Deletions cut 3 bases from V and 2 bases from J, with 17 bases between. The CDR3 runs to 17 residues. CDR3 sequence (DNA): TGTGCCAGCAGCGATCGACAGGCGAATAGCAACACCGGGGAGCTGTTTTTT. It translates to CASSDRQANSNTGELFF.

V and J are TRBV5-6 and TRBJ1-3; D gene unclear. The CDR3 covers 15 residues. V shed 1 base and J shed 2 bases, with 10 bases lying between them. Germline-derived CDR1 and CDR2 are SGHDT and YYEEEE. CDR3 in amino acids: CASSLIPGPGNTIYF. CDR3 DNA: TGTGCCAGCAGCTTGATTCCAGGTCCTGGAAACACCATATATTTT. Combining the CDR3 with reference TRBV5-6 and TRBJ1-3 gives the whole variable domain DAGVTQSPTHLIKTRGQQVTLRCSPKSGHDTVSWYQQALGQGPQFIFQYYEEEERQRGNFPDRFSGHQFPNYSSELNVNALLLGDSALYLCASSLIPGPGNTIYFGEGSWLTVV.

For the CDR3, the DNA is TGTGCCAGCAGTCAACTAGCGGGGGGCCGGGATACGCAGTATTTT. It codes for CASSQLAGGRDTQYF. The chain uses TRBV7-6 and TRBJ2-3, with 12 bases fitting TRBD2. In germline, CDR1 is SGHVS, CDR2 FNYEAQ. V was pared by 6 bases and J by 6 bases, with 7 bases of the junction left unmatched. The CDR3 spans 15 residues.

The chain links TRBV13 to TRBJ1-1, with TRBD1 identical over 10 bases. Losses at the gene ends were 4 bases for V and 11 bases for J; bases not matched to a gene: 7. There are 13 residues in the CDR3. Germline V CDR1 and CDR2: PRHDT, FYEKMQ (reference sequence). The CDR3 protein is CASSYGTGADAFF. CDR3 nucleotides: TGTGCCAGCAGCTATGGGACAGGGGCCGATGCTTTCTTT.

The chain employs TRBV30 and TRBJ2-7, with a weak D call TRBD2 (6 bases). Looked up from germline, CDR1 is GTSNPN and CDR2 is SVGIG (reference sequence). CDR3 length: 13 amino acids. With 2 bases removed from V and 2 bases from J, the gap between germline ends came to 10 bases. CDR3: CAWSLAGPYEQYF. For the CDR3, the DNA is TGTGCCTGGAGTCTGGCGGGGCCCTACGAGCAGTACTTC.

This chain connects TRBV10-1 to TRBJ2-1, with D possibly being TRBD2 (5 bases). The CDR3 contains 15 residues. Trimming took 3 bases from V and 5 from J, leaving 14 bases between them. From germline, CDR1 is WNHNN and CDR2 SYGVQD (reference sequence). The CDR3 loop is CASSDPPGSNNEQFF. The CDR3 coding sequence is TGCGCCAGCAGTGACCCCCCGGGAAGCAACAATGAGCAGTTCTTC.